This T cell receptor beta chain was found in a study of chemoradiotherapy in HPV16-positive cancers. The CDR3 extends over 13 amino acids. The germline V gene has CDR1 SQVTM and CDR2 ANQGSEA. V was cut by 4 bases and J by 0 bases, with 10 bases left in between. Here immunoSEQ multiplex PCR was the method, and the copy in TCRdb shows in-frame clones only, minus some. The sample records over 9,000 clones, around 79% being singletons. Study-wide results and limits: Candidate HPV-specific clones and E7-related TCR motifs grew in tumor during treatment. The functional HPV-specific definition rests on just a couple of HPV16-positive patients.

With regard to this clone: Its antigen is undetermined.

The TCR comes from a human donor with HPV-associated anogenital cancer. The sequencing used tumor tissue, collected from a patient who underwent chemoradiotherapy. V is TRBV29-1 and J is TRBJ2-7; D gene unclear. As DNA, the CDR3 is TGCAGCGTTGTAGAACAATCCTCCTACGAGCAGTACTTC. Translated, it gives CSVVEQSSYEQYF.